The rows below give T cell receptor beta chains drawn from one sample of a study of neoadjuvant anti-PD-1 for oral cavity cancer. Profiling relied on immunoSEQ multiplex PCR, and the TCRdb table lists in-frame clones only, not all of them. The table records more than 12,000 clones, roughly 70% of them present only once. The sample here was PBMCs, taken before nivolumab (anti-PD-1) treatment. These receptors originate from a person between 40 and 80 years old with oral cavity squamous cell carcinoma. Each CDR3 is given with its conserved first and last residue. The D gene is left open where the match is weak. For some rows the clone size is stated as once, few or many, or as a class when expanded; others skip it.

v_gene	abundance	j_gene	d_gene	CDR3nt	CDR3aa
TRBV7-9	-	TRBJ2-4	TRBD2	TGTGCCAGCAGCTTAGCGCGGGAGTATGACATTCAGTACTTC	CASSLAREYDIQYF
TRBV6-1	-	TRBJ1-6	-	TGTGCCAGCAGTCGGCCGGGGTCACCCCTCCACTTT	CASSRPGSPLHF
TRBV7-9	-	TRBJ1-5	TRBD1	TGTGCCAGCAGCCTAGGGACAGTCAATCAGCCCCAGCATTTT	CASSLGTVNQPQHF
TRBV2	-	TRBJ2-1	-	TGTGCCAGCAGCGCCCCCGGGGCCGGTTCCTACAATGAGCAGTTCTTC	CASSAPGAGSYNEQFF
TRBV28	-	TRBJ2-3	TRBD1	TGTGCCAGCAGTTCGACAGGGATTTACACAGATACGCAGTATTTT	CASSSTGIYTDTQYF
TRBV19	few	TRBJ2-5	-	TGTGCCAGTAGTACCGGGACGATATGGGAGACCCAGTACTTC	CASSTGTIWETQYF
TRBV10-3	-	TRBJ2-1	TRBD1	TGTGCCACTGGGGAAACAGGGGGCTCCTACAATGAGCAGTTCTTC	CATGETGGSYNEQFF
TRBV5-4	-	TRBJ2-5	TRBD2	TGTGCCAGCAGCCCGGGACTAGCGGGAGGGCCTGAAGAGACCCAGTACTTC	CASSPGLAGGPEETQYF
TRBV7-9	-	TRBJ1-2	-	TGTGCCACCCGAATGGGGGCGGGTGGCTACACCTTC	CATRMGAGGYTF
TRBV7-4	-	TRBJ2-3	-	TGTGCCAGCGGGACCCATACGCAGTATTTT	CASGTHTQYF
TRBV28	few	TRBJ1-1	-	TGTGCCAGCAGTGCGGGGACCGCTTTCTTT	CASSAGTAFF
TRBV5-4	few	TRBJ1-1	-	TGTGCCAGCAGCTTAGCGGGACGGTGGGACACTGAAGCTTTCTTT	CASSLAGRWDTEAFF
TRBV7-8	medium-sized	TRBJ1-5	TRBD1	TGTGCCAGCAGCTTGACAGGGGGCAATCAGCCCCAGCATTTT	CASSLTGGNQPQHF
TRBV5-5	few	TRBJ2-7	TRBD2	TGTGCCAGCAGCTCCTTAGCGGGAGGGACCTACGAGCAGTACTTC	CASSSLAGGTYEQYF
TRBV5-1	-	TRBJ2-1	TRBD2	TGCGCCATAAAGCGGGAGAGGGGCAATGAGCAGTTCTTC	CAIKRERGNEQFF
TRBV5-1	-	TRBJ2-7	-	TGCGCCAGCAGCTTGGTCGGGAGAAGCGAGCAGTACTTC	CASSLVGRSEQYF
TRBV7-9	-	TRBJ1-1	TRBD1	TGTGCCAGCAGCTTAACGGGACAGGAAGCTTTCTTT	CASSLTGQEAFF
TRBV28	-	TRBJ2-7	TRBD1	TGTGCCAGCAGGAGGTACCGGACAGGGCAGTACTTC	CASRRYRTGQYF
TRBV19	-	TRBJ1-2	-	TGTGCCAGTAGTGGCTCGCGGGAGTTTGACTATGGCTACACCTTC	CASSGSREFDYGYTF
TRBV6-5	-	TRBJ1-1	-	TGTGCCAGCAGTTACGAGAAAGGTCTTTTGAACACTGAAGCTTTCTTT	CASSYEKGLLNTEAFF
TRBV4-2	-	TRBJ2-3	TRBD2	TGTGCCAGCAGTGGCGGGGGGGCCAGGGATACGCAGTATTTT	CASSGGGARDTQYF
TRBV7-9	-	TRBJ1-1	TRBD1	TGTGCCAGCAGCCCCAGGGGGGGTGGCACTGAAGCTTTCTTT	CASSPRGGGTEAFF
TRBV6-5	-	TRBJ1-5	-	TGTGCCAGCAGTTACCTCCGGGGGCCCCAGCATTTT	CASSYLRGPQHF
TRBV5-1	-	TRBJ1-1	-	TGCGCCAGCAGCACCCCGACAGGCCCAGGCGCTGAAGCTTTCTTT	CASSTPTGPGAEAFF
TRBV5-1	-	TRBJ1-1	TRBD1	TGCGCCAGCAGCTTTACAGGGGGAGTCACTGAAGCTTTCTTT	CASSFTGGVTEAFF
TRBV11-2	-	TRBJ2-5	-	TGTGCCAGCAGCTTAGGTCCTGAGACCCAGTACTTC	CASSLGPETQYF
TRBV15	-	TRBJ2-3	-	TGTGCCACCAGCAGGGGGGGGCGCACAGATACGCAGTATTTT	CATSRGGRTDTQYF
TRBV7-9	-	TRBJ1-2	-	TGTGCCAGCAGCTTAGTGGGGGGCTCCGGCTACACCTTC	CASSLVGGSGYTF
TRBV30	-	TRBJ2-2	-	TGTGCCTGGAGTGCCAGGGCGGCGAGAGGGGAGCTGTTTTTT	CAWSARAARGELFF
TRBV6-4	-	TRBJ2-6	-	TGTGCCAGCAGTGACAGGTTCCGGCTCTCTGGGGCCAACGTCCTGACTTTC	CASSDRFRLSGANVLTF
TRBV18	-	TRBJ2-7	-	TGTGCCAGCTCACTGACAGCGCCCCTTTCCTACGAGCAGTACTTC	CASSLTAPLSYEQYF
TRBV19	-	TRBJ1-5	-	TGTGCCAGTAGTTTGGGTCAGGCGTATCAGCCCCAGCATTTT	CASSLGQAYQPQHF
TRBV6-1	-	TRBJ2-1	-	TGTGCCAGCAGGACCTCGGGCTCCTACAATGAGCAGTTCTTC	CASRTSGSYNEQFF
TRBV29-1	-	TRBJ1-1	-	TGCAGCGTTATAGACACTGAAGCTTTCTTT	CSVIDTEAFF
TRBV5-5	-	TRBJ2-7	-	TGTGCCAGCAGCTTGGACCGATACTCCTACGAGCAGTACTTC	CASSLDRYSYEQYF
TRBV9	-	TRBJ1-6	-	TGTGCCAGCAGCGCCAGGGCGGCCGGGGGGAATTCACCCCTCCACTTT	CASSARAAGGNSPLHF
TRBV19	-	TRBJ2-1	-	TGTGCCAGTAGTCTCGTCTCGGGAGCTCTCTACAATGAGCAGTTCTTC	CASSLVSGALYNEQFF
TRBV4-1	-	TRBJ2-5	-	TGCGCCAGCAGCCATAGACCAGCTAGAGGCCAAGAGACCCAGTACTTC	CASSHRPARGQETQYF
TRBV4-1	once	TRBJ1-5	-	TGCGCCAGCAGCCCTTCGTTCGTTGTTAGGCCCCAGCATTTT	CASSPSFVVRPQHF
TRBV5-4	-	TRBJ2-5	TRBD2	TGTGCCAGCAGCCGAGCGGGGGGGCCTGGAGAGACCCAGTACTTC	CASSRAGGPGETQYF
TRBV19	-	TRBJ2-5	-	TGTGCCAGTAGTCTTACTCGGTACTCCGTGGAGACCCAGTACTTC	CASSLTRYSVETQYF